This TCR beta chain comes out of a study of a mutant IDH1 vaccine in newly diagnosed glioma. Time point indicated: week 47, end of study. In every dose of vaccine, 300 ug of mutant IDH1 20-mer peptide was given alongside topical imiquimod. The patients received vaccinations eight times, in weeks 1, 3, 5, 7, 11, 15, 19 and 23. Sequencing was performed with immunoSEQ multiplex PCR; in TCRdb, only in-frame clones are kept and a portion is missing. The sample has over 75,000 clones, around four fifths seen once. As to this clone: Its antigen remains unidentified.

CDR3 length: 14 amino acids. V shed 3 bases and J shed 3 bases, with 9 bases lying between them. Per the germline V gene, CDR1 is SGDLS and CDR2 is YYNGEE. The receptor was isolated from a man aged 40-49 years with glioma. The sequencing used PBMCs, collected from a glioma patient whose treatment included an IDH1 peptide vaccine. The chain carries TRBV9 and TRBJ1-4; maybe TRBD1 (6 bases). In DNA form, the CDR3 reads TGTGCCAGCAGCGCCCAGGGGTCTAATGAAAAACTGTTTTTT. This sequence encodes CASSAQGSNEKLFF.